A selection of T cell receptor beta chains follows, all from one sample in a study of blood T cell repertoires in COVID-19. Sequencing used immunoSEQ multiplex PCR; TCRdb keeps in-frame clones, though not all of them. Here the sample spans 250,000 to 300,000 clones, 85% to 90% being singletons. The material sequenced was peripheral blood. Source of these receptors: a woman aged 25 to 45 with COVID-19, enrolled during active disease. Both conserved end residues are part of each CDR3. A D gene is named only where the DNA matches it firmly. Clone size is given for some rows only: seen once, a few or many times, or a class if the clone is expanded.

CDR3 length: 14
J gene: TRBJ1-3
D gene: .
clone size: few
V gene: TRBV5-6
CDR3 protein: CASSFRQGGNTIYF
CDR3 DNA: TGTGCCAGCAGCTTCCGGCAGGGTGGAAACACCATATATTTT

CDR3 length: 16
J gene: TRBJ2-5
D gene: TRBD1
clone size: .
V gene: TRBV2
CDR3 protein: CASSPYRDRVKETQYF
CDR3 DNA: TGTGCCAGCAGCCCCTATCGGGACAGAGTAAAAGAGACCCAGTACTTC

CDR3 length: 13
J gene: TRBJ1-1
D gene: .
clone size: few
V gene: TRBV6-5
CDR3 protein: CASSYSIEAEAFF
CDR3 DNA: TGTGCCAGCAGTTACTCGATAGAGGCTGAAGCTTTCTTT

CDR3 length: 14
J gene: TRBJ2-2
D gene: .
clone size: .
V gene: TRBV2
CDR3 protein: CASSEFPQPGELFF
CDR3 DNA: TGTGCCAGCAGTGAGTTTCCACAACCCGGGGAGCTGTTTTTT

CDR3 length: 13
J gene: TRBJ2-7
D gene: TRBD1
clone size: .
V gene: TRBV5-1
CDR3 protein: CASSAETGDEQYF
CDR3 DNA: TGCGCCAGCAGCGCCGAGACAGGGGACGAGCAGTACTTC

CDR3 length: 17
J gene: TRBJ2-2
D gene: TRBD2
clone size: .
V gene: TRBV4-2
CDR3 protein: CASSQDPAGVNTGELFF
CDR3 DNA: TGTGCCAGCAGCCAAGACCCAGCGGGGGTGAACACCGGGGAGCTGTTTTTT

CDR3 length: 16
J gene: TRBJ2-3
D gene: TRBD2
clone size: .
V gene: TRBV29-1
CDR3 protein: CSVGKALAISTDTQYF
CDR3 DNA: TGCAGCGTTGGGAAAGCACTAGCGATTAGCACAGATACGCAGTATTTT

CDR3 length: 14
J gene: TRBJ2-2
D gene: TRBD2
clone size: .
V gene: TRBV6-4
CDR3 protein: CASRTSVGTGELFF
CDR3 DNA: TGTGCCAGCAGGACTAGCGTGGGCACCGGGGAGCTGTTTTTT

CDR3 length: 14
J gene: TRBJ2-2
D gene: TRBD1
clone size: .
V gene: TRBV7-9
CDR3 protein: CASSPTGGTGELFF
CDR3 DNA: TGTGCCAGCAGCCCGACAGGGGGCACCGGGGAGCTGTTTTTT

CDR3 length: 13
J gene: TRBJ1-1
D gene: .
clone size: .
V gene: TRBV19
CDR3 protein: CASSLSGSTEAFF
CDR3 DNA: TGTGCCAGTTCCTTATCAGGATCCACTGAAGCTTTCTTT

CDR3 length: 17
J gene: TRBJ2-3
D gene: .
clone size: once
V gene: TRBV5-4
CDR3 protein: CASSLVGGGGAPDTQYF
CDR3 DNA: TGTGCCAGCAGCTTGGTGGGTGGTGGGGGGGCTCCAGATACGCAGTATTTT

CDR3 length: 11
J gene: TRBJ1-3
D gene: .
clone size: .
V gene: TRBV7-9
CDR3 protein: CASSFRNTIYF
CDR3 DNA: TGTGCCAGCAGCTTCCGGAACACCATATATTTT

CDR3 length: 14
J gene: TRBJ1-2
D gene: TRBD1
clone size: .
V gene: TRBV3-1/TRBV3-2
CDR3 protein: CASSQFAGGIGYTF
CDR3 DNA: TGTGCCAGCAGCCAATTCGCAGGGGGTATTGGCTACACCTTC

CDR3 length: 16
J gene: TRBJ1-3
D gene: .
clone size: .
V gene: TRBV7-9
CDR3 protein: CASTKPQDGPGNTIYF
CDR3 DNA: TGTGCCAGCACCAAACCACAGGATGGTCCTGGAAACACCATATATTTT

CDR3 length: 12
J gene: TRBJ1-2
D gene: .
clone size: once
V gene: TRBV29-1
CDR3 protein: CSVGAGEYGYTF
CDR3 DNA: TGCAGCGTTGGGGCAGGGGAATATGGCTACACCTTC

CDR3 length: 16
J gene: TRBJ2-7
D gene: .
clone size: .
V gene: TRBV6-6
CDR3 protein: CASRPLPGRTNDEQYF
CDR3 DNA: TGTGCCAGCAGACCTCTCCCGGGACGGACTAATGACGAGCAGTACTTC

CDR3 length: 16
J gene: TRBJ1-1
D gene: .
clone size: .
V gene: TRBV23-1
CDR3 protein: CASFSQAGTMNTEAFF
CDR3 DNA: TGCGCCAGCTTTTCCCAGGCCGGGACAATGAACACTGAAGCTTTCTTT

CDR3 length: 15
J gene: TRBJ1-2
D gene: TRBD1
clone size: .
V gene: TRBV11-2
CDR3 protein: CASSLTGQGGYGYTF
CDR3 DNA: TGTGCCAGCAGCTTAACGGGACAGGGGGGATATGGCTACACCTTC

CDR3 length: 16
J gene: TRBJ2-3
D gene: TRBD2
clone size: .
V gene: TRBV10-3
CDR3 protein: CAITRGGSGGRDTQYF
CDR3 DNA: TGTGCCATCACCCGAGGTGGGAGCGGGGGAAGAGATACGCAGTATTTT

CDR3 length: 14
J gene: TRBJ2-3
D gene: TRBD2
clone size: .
V gene: TRBV6-5
CDR3 protein: CASSLADSTDTQYF
CDR3 DNA: TGTGCCAGCAGTCTAGCGGATAGCACAGATACGCAGTATTTT

CDR3 length: 13
J gene: TRBJ1-1
D gene: .
clone size: .
V gene: TRBV27
CDR3 protein: CASSSLIPTEAFF
CDR3 DNA: TGTGCCAGCAGTTCCCTTATTCCGACAGAAGCTTTCTTT

CDR3 length: 13
J gene: TRBJ2-1
D gene: .
clone size: .
V gene: TRBV12-3/TRBV12-4
CDR3 protein: CASSPTISREQFF
CDR3 DNA: TGTGCCAGCAGTCCCACTATTAGCCGGGAGCAGTTCTTC

CDR3 length: 16
J gene: TRBJ2-3
D gene: TRBD2
clone size: few
V gene: TRBV5-4
CDR3 protein: CASSQRLAGGPDTQYF
CDR3 DNA: TGTGCCAGCAGCCAAAGACTAGCGGGGGGGCCAGATACGCAGTATTTT

CDR3 length: 15
J gene: TRBJ2-7
D gene: .
clone size: .
V gene: TRBV11-2
CDR3 protein: CASSLDLQGSYEQYF
CDR3 DNA: TGTGCCAGCAGCTTAGATCTTCAGGGGTCCTACGAGCAGTACTTC

CDR3 length: 15
J gene: TRBJ2-3
D gene: .
clone size: .
V gene: TRBV11-3
CDR3 protein: CASSLSLGAQDTQYF
CDR3 DNA: TGTGCCAGCAGCTTAAGTTTGGGGGCCCAGGATACGCAGTATTTT

CDR3 length: 15
J gene: TRBJ1-2
D gene: .
clone size: .
V gene: TRBV19
CDR3 protein: CASSIDLETVAGYTF
CDR3 DNA: TGTGCCAGTAGTATAGATTTGGAAACCGTAGCCGGCTACACCTTC

CDR3 length: 17
J gene: TRBJ2-6
D gene: .
clone size: .
V gene: TRBV11-2
CDR3 protein: CASSLVPGVKGANVLTF
CDR3 DNA: TGTGCCAGCAGCTTAGTACCAGGGGTTAAAGGGGCCAACGTCCTGACTTTC

CDR3 length: 12
J gene: TRBJ1-2
D gene: .
clone size: once
V gene: TRBV2
CDR3 protein: CASSGSGYGYTF
CDR3 DNA: TGTGCCAGCAGTGGATCGGGCTATGGCTACACCTTC

CDR3 length: 13
J gene: TRBJ2-5
D gene: .
clone size: .
V gene: TRBV7-2
CDR3 protein: CASSLGQGETQYF
CDR3 DNA: TGTGCCAGCAGCTTAGGGCAGGGAGAGACCCAGTACTTC

CDR3 length: 14
J gene: TRBJ1-2
D gene: .
clone size: .
V gene: TRBV5-1
CDR3 protein: CASTLGRPRGGYTF
CDR3 DNA: TGCGCCAGCACACTGGGCAGACCACGGGGGGGCTACACCTTC

CDR3 length: 14
J gene: TRBJ2-7
D gene: TRBD2
clone size: .
V gene: TRBV7-2
CDR3 protein: CASSAGGTAYEQYF
CDR3 DNA: TGTGCCAGCAGCGCCGGGGGGACCGCTTACGAGCAGTACTTC

CDR3 length: 16
J gene: TRBJ1-4
D gene: TRBD1
clone size: .
V gene: TRBV19
CDR3 protein: CASSHRTGGVGEKLFF
CDR3 DNA: TGTGCCAGTAGCCACAGGACAGGGGGAGTTGGGGAAAAACTGTTTTTT

CDR3 length: 18
J gene: TRBJ2-6
D gene: TRBD1
clone size: .
V gene: TRBV5-1
CDR3 protein: CATNPGGSVAGGANVLTF
CDR3 DNA: TGCGCCACCAATCCAGGGGGATCTGTGGCTGGTGGGGCCAACGTCCTGACTTTC

CDR3 length: 12
J gene: TRBJ2-1
D gene: TRBD1
clone size: .
V gene: TRBV6-5
CDR3 protein: CASSRQGHEQFF
CDR3 DNA: TGTGCCAGCAGTCGACAGGGCCATGAGCAGTTCTTC